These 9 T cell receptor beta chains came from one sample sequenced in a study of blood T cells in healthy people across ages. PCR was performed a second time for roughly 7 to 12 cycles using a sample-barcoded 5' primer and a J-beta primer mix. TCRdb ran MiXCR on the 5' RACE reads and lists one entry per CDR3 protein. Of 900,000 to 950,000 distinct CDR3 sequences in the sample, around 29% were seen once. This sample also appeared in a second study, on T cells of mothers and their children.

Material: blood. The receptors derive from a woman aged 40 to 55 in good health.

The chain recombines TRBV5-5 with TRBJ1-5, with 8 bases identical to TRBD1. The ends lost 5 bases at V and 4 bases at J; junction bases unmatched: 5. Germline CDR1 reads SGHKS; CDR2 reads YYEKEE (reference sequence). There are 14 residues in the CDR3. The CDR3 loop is CASRQGAANQPQHF. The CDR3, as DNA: TGTGCCAGCAGGCAGGGGGCCGCAAATCAGCCCCAGCATTTT.

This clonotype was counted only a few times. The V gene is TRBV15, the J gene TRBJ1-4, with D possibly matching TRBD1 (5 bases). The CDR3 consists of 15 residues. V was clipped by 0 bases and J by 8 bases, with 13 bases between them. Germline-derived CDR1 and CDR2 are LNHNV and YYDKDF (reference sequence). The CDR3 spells CATSRDFQGREKLFF. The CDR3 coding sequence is TGTGCCACCAGCAGAGATTTCCAGGGTAGGGAAAAACTGTTTTTT. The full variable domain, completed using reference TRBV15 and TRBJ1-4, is DAMVIQNPRYQVTQFGKPVTLSCSQTLNHNVMYWYQQKSSQAPKLLFHYYDKDFNNEADTPDNFQSRRPNTSFCFLDIRSPGLGDTAMYLCATSRDFQGREKLFFGSGTQLSVL.

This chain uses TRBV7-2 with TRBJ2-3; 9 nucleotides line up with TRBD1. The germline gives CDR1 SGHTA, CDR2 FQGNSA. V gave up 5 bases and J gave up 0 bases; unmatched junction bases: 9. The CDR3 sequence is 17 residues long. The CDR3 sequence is CASSAWTGVVSTDTQYF. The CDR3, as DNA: TGTGCCAGCAGCGCCTGGACAGGGGTCGTTAGCACAGATACGCAGTATTTT.

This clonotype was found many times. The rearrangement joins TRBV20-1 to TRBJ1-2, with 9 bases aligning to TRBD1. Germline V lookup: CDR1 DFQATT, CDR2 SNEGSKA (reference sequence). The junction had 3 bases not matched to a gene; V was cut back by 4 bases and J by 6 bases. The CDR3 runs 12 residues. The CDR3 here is CSANTGGHGYTF. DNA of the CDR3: TGCAGTGCTAACACAGGGGGCCATGGCTACACCTTC.

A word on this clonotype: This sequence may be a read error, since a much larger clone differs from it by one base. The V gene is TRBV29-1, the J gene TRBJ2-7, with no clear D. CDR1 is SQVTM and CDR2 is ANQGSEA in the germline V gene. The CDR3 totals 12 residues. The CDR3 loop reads CSVEDPYNEQYF. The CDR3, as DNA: TGCAGCGTGGAAGACCCCTACAATGAGCAGTACTTC.

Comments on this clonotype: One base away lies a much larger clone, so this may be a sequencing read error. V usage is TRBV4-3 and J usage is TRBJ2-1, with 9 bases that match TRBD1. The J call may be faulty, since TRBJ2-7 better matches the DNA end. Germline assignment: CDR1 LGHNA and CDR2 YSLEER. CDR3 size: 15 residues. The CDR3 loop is CASSPTGGFYNEQYF. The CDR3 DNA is TGCGCCAGCAGCCCTACAGGGGGCTTCTACAATGAGCAGTACTTC.

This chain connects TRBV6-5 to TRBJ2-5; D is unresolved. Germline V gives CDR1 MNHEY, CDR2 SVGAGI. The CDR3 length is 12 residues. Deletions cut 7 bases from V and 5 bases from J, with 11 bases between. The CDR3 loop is CASNRIGETQYF. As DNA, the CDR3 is TGTGCCAGCAACAGAATAGGCGAGACCCAGTACTTC.

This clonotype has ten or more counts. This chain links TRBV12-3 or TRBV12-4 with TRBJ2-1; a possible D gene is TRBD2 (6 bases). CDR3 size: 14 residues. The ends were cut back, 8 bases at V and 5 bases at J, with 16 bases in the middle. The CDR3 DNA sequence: TGTGCCAGCCACCTCGGGGGTGTTGACAATGAGCAGTTCTTC. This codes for CASHLGGVDNEQFF.

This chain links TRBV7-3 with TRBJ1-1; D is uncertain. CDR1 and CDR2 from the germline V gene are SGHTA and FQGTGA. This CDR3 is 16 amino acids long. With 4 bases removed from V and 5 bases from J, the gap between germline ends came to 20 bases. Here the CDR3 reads CASSWLVGGVKTEAFF. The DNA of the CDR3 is TGTGCCAGCAGCTGGTTGGTCGGTGGGGTAAAAACTGAAGCTTTCTTT.